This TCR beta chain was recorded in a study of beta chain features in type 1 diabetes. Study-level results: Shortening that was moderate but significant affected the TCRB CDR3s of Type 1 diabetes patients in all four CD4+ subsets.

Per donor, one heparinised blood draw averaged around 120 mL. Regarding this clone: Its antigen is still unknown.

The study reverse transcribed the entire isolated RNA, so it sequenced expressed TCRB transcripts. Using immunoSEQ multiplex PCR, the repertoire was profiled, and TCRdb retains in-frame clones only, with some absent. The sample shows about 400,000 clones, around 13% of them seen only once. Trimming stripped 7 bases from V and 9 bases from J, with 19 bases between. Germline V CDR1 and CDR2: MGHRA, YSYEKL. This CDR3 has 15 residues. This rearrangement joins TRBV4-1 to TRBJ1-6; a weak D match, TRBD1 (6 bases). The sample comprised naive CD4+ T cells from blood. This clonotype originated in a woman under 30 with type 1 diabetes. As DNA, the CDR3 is TGCGCCAGCACCCCCTTGGTGACAGGAGCTTCACCCCTCCACTTT. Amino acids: CASTPLVTGASPLHF.